This TCR beta chain was profiled in a study of cytomegalovirus exposure and HLA in healthy donors. Study-wide context: HLA-typed donors were the source of approximately 85 million unique TCRs, which an early data release held.

Study conclusions and caveats: Apart from CMV serostatus, no immune exposure information was available. In a later analysis, TCR beta V- and J-gene trimming showed a link to a missense DCLRE1C variant. Reported findings show TCR beta sequences accurately forecast HLA-A and HLA-B alleles in most subjects.

Primers: 60 Vbeta forward and 13 Jbeta reverse. The data were produced by immunoSEQ multiplex PCR, yet TCRdb's version contains in-frame clones alone and is incomplete. Among about 130,000 clones listed, around 80% were seen once. Trimming took 6 bases from V and 0 from J, leaving 9 bases between them. Germline lookup yields CDR1 MNHEY and CDR2 SMNVEV (reference sequence). This CDR3 region has 14 residues. Concerning this clone: Antigen unknown.

The rearrangement joins TRBV27 to TRBJ2-1; tentatively, D is TRBD2 (5 bases). The TCR sequence derives from a female donor in good health and CMV-seronegative. The source material was PBMCs. The CDR3 nucleotides read TGTGCCAGCAGCCGGGGTAGCTCCTACAATGAGCAGTTCTTC. Protein product: CASSRGSSYNEQFF.